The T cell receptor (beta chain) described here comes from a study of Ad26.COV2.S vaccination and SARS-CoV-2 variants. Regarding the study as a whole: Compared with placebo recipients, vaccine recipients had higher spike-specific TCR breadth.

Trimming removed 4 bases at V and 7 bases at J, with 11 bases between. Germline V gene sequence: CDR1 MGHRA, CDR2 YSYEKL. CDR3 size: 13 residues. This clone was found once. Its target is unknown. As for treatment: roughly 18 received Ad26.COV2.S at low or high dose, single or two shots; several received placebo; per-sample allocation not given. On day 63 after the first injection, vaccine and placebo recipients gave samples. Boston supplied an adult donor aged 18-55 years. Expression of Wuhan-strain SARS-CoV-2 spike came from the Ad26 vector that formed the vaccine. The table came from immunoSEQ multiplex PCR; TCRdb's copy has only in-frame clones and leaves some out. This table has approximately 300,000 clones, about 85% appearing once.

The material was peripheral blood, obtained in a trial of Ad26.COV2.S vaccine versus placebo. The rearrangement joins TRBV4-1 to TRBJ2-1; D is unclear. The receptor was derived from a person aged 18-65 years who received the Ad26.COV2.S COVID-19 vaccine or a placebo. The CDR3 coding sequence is TGCGCCAGCAGCCCTTCGAAGAGTAATGAGCAGTTCTTC. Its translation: CASSPSKSNEQFF.